The entry that follows covers one T cell receptor (beta chain) sequence. After removal of 0 bases from V and 5 bases from J, the junction contained 4 bases not matched to a gene. The CDR3 loop spans 15 amino acids. From germline, CDR1 is LGHDT and CDR2 YNNKEL (reference sequence). This sample was taken from a study of blood T cell repertoires in COVID-19. Study as a whole: Whether acute or convalescent, the COVID-19 samples came from the United States, Italy and Spain.

Per the authors' pipeline: Estimated nucleated cell counts came from reference gene primer amplification. The table came from immunoSEQ multiplex PCR; TCRdb's copy has only in-frame clones and leaves some out. The V and J calls and clone size were taken over from that table, and D and trimming were inferred from the DNA. The table has 500,000 or so clones, around 87% seen once. The receptor was derived from a woman aged 18-35 years who had recovered from COVID-19. Sequencing used PBMCs or T cells enriched from blood (not recorded which). The J gene is TRBJ2-5, the V gene TRBV3-1 (or the pseudogene TRBV3-2); 9 nucleotides line up with TRBD2. The CDR3 sequence is CASSQEGLARETQYF. The CDR3 region has the DNA TGTGCCAGCAGCCAAGAGGGACTAGCCCGGGAGACCCAGTACTTC.